The sequence of this T cell receptor (beta chain) was determined in a study of CD8 T cells in Susac syndrome. CDR1 and CDR2 (germline): LGHDT, YNNKEL (reference sequence). Trimming removed 1 base at V and 10 bases at J, with 11 bases between. CDR3 length: 13 amino acids. The T cells that were sequenced for TCR beta were CD8+ and CD4+ cells from blood. cDNA came from roughly 0.5 to 1 ug RNA primed by random hexamers. The authors amplified TCR beta CDR3 across 54 Vbeta and 13 Jbeta using immunoSEQ multiplex PCR. TCRdb used MiXCR to reprocess the immunoSEQ multiplex PCR reads, holding one entry per CDR3 protein. There are around 150,000 distinct CDR3 sequences in the sample; less than 95% occur only once, and 0.075% to 0.095% lies in the top ten.

Sequencing was done on a sample of CD4+ T cells from PBMCs. This sequence was found in a human donor with multiple sclerosis. The chain carries TRBV3-1 and TRBJ1-5, with D hard to call. CDR3 loop: CASSQGRRGPQHF. The CDR3 bases are TGTGCCAGCAGCCAAGGACGTCGGGGACCCCAGCATTTT.